This record covers a single T cell receptor beta chain. Its target is unknown. The data are from a study of cytomegalovirus exposure and HLA in healthy donors. Study context: Some 85 million unique TCRs, all from HLA-typed donors, were included in an early release of the data. Findings of the study overall: A later analysis, which compared TCR beta chains of equal frequency, found the HLA-associated ones more clonally expanded. About 87% or about 30% of the time was how often most TCR beta V segments were productive, according to an earlier analysis. As a later analysis revealed, the rate of TCR association differed by HLA locus, with DRB1 most and HLA-C fewest.

Primers included in the PCR were 60 Vbeta and 13 Jbeta primers. The assay was immunoSEQ multiplex PCR, and TCRdb's table has in-frame clones only and misses some. This sample has around 130,000 clones, with about 74% found just once. V was clipped by 4 bases and J by 4 bases; unmatched bases: 4. CDR3 length: 15 amino acids. From germline, CDR1 is SNHLY and CDR2 FYNNEI. The V and J genes are TRBV2 and TRBJ1-4, with TRBD1 identical over 9 bases. The sequence was collected from a man aged 40-49 years in good health and CMV-seropositive. The sequenced sample was PBMCs. CDR3: CASSAQGAGNEKLFF. The CDR3 nucleotides read TGTGCCAGCAGTGCACAGGGGGCGGGTAATGAAAAACTGTTTTTT. Based on the CDR3 plus reference TRBV2 and TRBJ1-4, the full variable domain is EPEVTQTPSHQVTQMGQEVILRCVPISNHLYFYWYRQILGQKVEFLVSFYNNEISEKSEIFDDQFSVERPDGSNFTLKIRSTKLEDSAMYFCASSAQGAGNEKLFFGSGTQLSVL.